This paragraph reports one T cell receptor (beta chain). Its antigen is unidentified. This entry belongs to a study of human T cells and chemical hapten exposure. Overall study: From small differences in pooled library volume came most of the variation in per-sample TCR yields.

It was from unfractionated whole blood that total RNA was extracted. Unique molecular identifiers were attached to individual cDNA molecules within the library. MiXCR, run by TCRdb on the reads, gives a single entry per CDR3 protein. The repertoire holds 120,000 or so distinct CDR3 sequences, with 8% to 9.5% as singletons. Per germline, CDR1 SGHVS and CDR2 FQNEAQ. The CDR3 extends over 18 amino acids. Trimming took 5 bases from V and 0 from J, leaving 20 bases between them. Points from the study as a whole: TCRs exceeding 1 in 1000 frequency stayed unchanged with DPC sensitization.

Sequenced input: whole blood. This chain joins TRBV7-8 and TRBJ2-4; D is tentatively TRBD1 or TRBD2 (5 bases each). The source is a human donor in good health. Some clones in this sample may be carry-over from other donors' samples. DNA for the CDR3: TGTGCCAGCAGCCCCGTGGTGCCCGGGGCTAGAGCCAAAAACATTCAGTACTTC. This gives the protein CASSPVVPGARAKNIQYF.